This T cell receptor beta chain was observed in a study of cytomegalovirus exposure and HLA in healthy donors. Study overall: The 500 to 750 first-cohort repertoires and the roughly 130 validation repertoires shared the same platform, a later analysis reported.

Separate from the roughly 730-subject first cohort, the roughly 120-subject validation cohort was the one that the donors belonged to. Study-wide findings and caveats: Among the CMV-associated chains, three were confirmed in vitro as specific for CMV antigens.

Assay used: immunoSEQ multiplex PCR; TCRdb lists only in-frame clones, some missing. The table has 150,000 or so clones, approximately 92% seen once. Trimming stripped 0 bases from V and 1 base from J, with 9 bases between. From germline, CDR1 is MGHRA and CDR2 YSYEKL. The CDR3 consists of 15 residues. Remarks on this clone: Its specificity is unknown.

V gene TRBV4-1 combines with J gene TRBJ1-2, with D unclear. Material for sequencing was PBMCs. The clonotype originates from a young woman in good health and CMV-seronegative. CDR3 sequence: CASSQDGGLNYGYTF. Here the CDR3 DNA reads TGCGCCAGCAGCCAAGATGGAGGCCTTAACTATGGCTACACCTTC.